Sequencing of this T cell receptor (beta chain) was carried out in a study of prognosis after radiotherapy for stage I lung cancer. On the study more broadly: Among the enrolled patients, fourteen had newly diagnosed primary stage I lung tumors, while about 5 had oligometastatic NSCLC following surgical resection of the primary tumor.

CT and PET/CT found no node involvement in any patient, and none had received chemotherapy or radiotherapy before or had other malignancies. Two sampling time points were used, and about 5.8 milliliters of peripheral blood were drawn at each. General study points: Reportedly, TRBV and TRBJ gene usage varied with metastasis presence.

Of note for this clonotype: Its antigen is not identified. This likely came from a read error, as a far larger clone is one base away.

CDR3 of TCR beta was amplified from genomic DNA via a two-round multiplex PCR. First-round PCR amplification was performed with primers specific to each TRBV and TRBJ gene. TCRdb reprocessed the multiplex PCR reads with MiXCR, giving one entry per CDR3 protein. The sample carries over 25,000 distinct CDR3 sequences, 46% recorded once. The length of the CDR3 is 15 residues. The germline CDR1 and CDR2 sequences are SGHVS and FQNEAQ. J lost 5 bases, V lost 5 bases, and 9 bases had no gene match. The sequence came from a donor aged 50 or older with non-small cell lung cancer. This sequence joins TRBV7-8 and TRBJ2-3, with 8 bases aligning to TRBD2. Sample: PBMCs, taken before or after stereotactic body radiation therapy (not recorded which). The CDR3 region has the DNA TGTGCCAGCAGCCCTCAGGTACTAGCGGTAGATACGCAGTATTTT. Its protein product is CASSPQVLAVDTQYF.